The entry below gives a single T cell receptor (beta chain) sequence along with its context. Its antigen is still unknown. This record belongs to a study of spatial heterogeneity in lung cancer. Whole-study context: Researchers sequenced follow-up PBMC samples if they had them, and these came a median of approximately 2 years after resection. Detection of beta-chain sequences consistently exceeded that of alpha-chain sequences. Study-wide results and limits: Among blood samples, ubiquitous expanded tumor TCRs appeared more at resection than at follow-up.

One entry per CDR3 protein results from TCRdb running MiXCR on the 5' RACE reads. This sample carries 39,000 or so distinct CDR3 sequences, roughly a tenth of them seen once, and the ten largest clones take under 20%. There are 14 residues in the CDR3. Trimming removed 6 bases at V and 0 bases at J, with 12 bases between. Germline CDR1 reads DFQATT; CDR2 reads SNEGSKA (reference sequence). Time point meaning: blood at routine non-recurrence follow-up after resection. Whole RNA came from tumor, nontumor lung or frozen PBMC and was sequenced without being sorted. The material sequenced was PBMCs, taken at follow-up. The sequence came from a female donor with early-stage non-small cell lung cancer. The chain combines TRBV20-1 with TRBJ1-3; D not certain. The CDR3 DNA reads as TGCAGTGCCCGACGGGCAAACTCTGGAAACACCATATATTTT. Its protein product is CSARRANSGNTIYF.